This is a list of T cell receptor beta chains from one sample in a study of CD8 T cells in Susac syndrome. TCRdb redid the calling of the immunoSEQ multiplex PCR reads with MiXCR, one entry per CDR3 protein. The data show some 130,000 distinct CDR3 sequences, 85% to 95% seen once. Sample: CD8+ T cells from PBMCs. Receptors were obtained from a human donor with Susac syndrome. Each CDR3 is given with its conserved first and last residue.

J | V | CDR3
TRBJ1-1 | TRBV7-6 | CASRAQGNTEAFF
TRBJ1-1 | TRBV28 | CASVKGSSEAFF
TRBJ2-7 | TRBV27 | CASSLSGRDYPYEQYF
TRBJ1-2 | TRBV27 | CASSLWEGDYGYTF
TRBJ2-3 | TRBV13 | CASSSNRLAKTDTQYF
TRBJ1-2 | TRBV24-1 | CATSGGSGDEIYGYTF
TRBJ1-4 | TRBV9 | CASSQRGEKLFF
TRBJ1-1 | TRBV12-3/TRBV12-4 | CASSPPQGNTEAFF
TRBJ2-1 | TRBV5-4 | CASSFDGTVNNEQFF
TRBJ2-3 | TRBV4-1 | CASSQDLPTDTQYF
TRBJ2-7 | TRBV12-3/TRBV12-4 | CASSSATTSGRDEQYF
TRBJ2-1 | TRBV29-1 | CSVDPSGGGNEQFF
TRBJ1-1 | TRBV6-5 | CASSPLSGEAFF
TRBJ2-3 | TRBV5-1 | CASSLEAPTDTQYF
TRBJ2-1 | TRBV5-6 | CASESGSEGEQFF
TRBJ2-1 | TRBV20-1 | CSASAASGSFYNEQFF
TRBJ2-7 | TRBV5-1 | CASSLGTADEQYF
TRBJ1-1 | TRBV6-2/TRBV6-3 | CASSEWGRPPERAFF
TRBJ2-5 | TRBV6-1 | CASRQRTGGDPYQETQYF
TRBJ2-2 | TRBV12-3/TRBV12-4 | CASSFEAGTGELFF
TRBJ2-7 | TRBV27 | CASSLGPIYEQYF
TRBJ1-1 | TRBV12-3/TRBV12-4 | CASIRDRDTEAFF
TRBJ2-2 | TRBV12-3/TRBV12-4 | CASRPLSEGTGELFF
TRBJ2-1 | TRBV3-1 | CASSQPRTGTESYNEQFF
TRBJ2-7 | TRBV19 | CASSMSRNEQYF
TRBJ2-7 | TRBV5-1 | CASSLESLPFEQYF
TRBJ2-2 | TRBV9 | CASSARTSGSTGELFF
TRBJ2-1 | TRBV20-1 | CSAISLAGGQYNEQFF
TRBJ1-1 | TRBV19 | CASSIVAGGPAIEAFF
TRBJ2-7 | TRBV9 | CASSTQNSYEQYF
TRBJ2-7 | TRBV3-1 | CASSPAARASGSYEQYF
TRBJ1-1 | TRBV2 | CASRETGGITEAFF
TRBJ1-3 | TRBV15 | CATSRDGANSGNTIYF
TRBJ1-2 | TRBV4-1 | CASSQDRGKMGDYGYTF
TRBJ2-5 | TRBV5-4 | CASSHLGQAWGEETQYF
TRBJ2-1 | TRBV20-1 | CSARDRSGTRGFNEQFF
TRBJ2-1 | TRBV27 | CASSSNSYNEQFF
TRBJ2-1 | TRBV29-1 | CSVITTYNEQFF
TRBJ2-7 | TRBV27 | CASSWAAAYEQYF
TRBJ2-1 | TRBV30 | CAWSVWLVTYNEQFF
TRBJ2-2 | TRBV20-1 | CSAPNGLDLFF
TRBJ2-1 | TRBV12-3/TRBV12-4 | CASSLDYTTNEQFF
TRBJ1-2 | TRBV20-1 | CSAKDRGYYGYTF
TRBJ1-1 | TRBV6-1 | CASSGMGTEAFF
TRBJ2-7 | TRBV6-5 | CASTSSGMTYEQYF